A selection of T cell receptor beta chains follows, all from one sample in a study of regulatory T cells in long-lasting Graves disease. From the multiplex PCR reads, TCRdb called clonotypes with MiXCR, one entry per CDR3 protein. The repertoire has roughly 420,000 distinct CDR3 sequences, around 17% of them found once; the top ten carry 23%. This sample was also put to use in a study of T cells in Graves' hyperthyroidism and ophthalmopathy.

Sample: peripheral blood mononuclear cells (PBMCs), taken at new diagnosis, from a patient treated with antithyroid drugs. The receptor source for this set is a woman in her late teens or twenties with Graves disease. CDR3s include the opening cysteine and the closing phenylalanine or tryptophan.

>TRBV20-1|TRBJ1-2
CSAQTGGAFGYTF
>TRBV2|TRBJ2-4
CASRPDRPTAKNIQYF
>TRBV7-9|TRBJ2-1
CASSLEGTGEQFF
>TRBV10-3|TRBJ1-6
CASATGGPLHF
>TRBV2|TRBJ1-2
CASLRDTRINGYTF
>TRBV20-1|TRBJ1-5
CSARAPDYSNQPQHF
>TRBV6-1|TRBJ2-5
CASSGDSRWTQYF
>TRBV11-2|TRBJ2-7
CASSVNRDTQHEQYF
>TRBV6-5|TRBJ1-5
CASSSGGRNSNQPQHF
>TRBV7-6|TRBJ2-2
CASNRQGGGELFF
>TRBV29-1|TRBJ2-3
CSVPRSRLGTDTQYF
>TRBV2|TRBJ2-3
CASRPDGIGADTQYF
>TRBV12-3/TRBV12-4|TRBJ2-3
CASRRGTSGRTDTQYF
>TRBV2|TRBJ2-2
CASKGGLGGTGELFF
>TRBV7-3|TRBJ2-6
CASSFGRQISGANVLTF
>TRBV15|TRBJ2-7
CATSSTGFRDKGYEQYF
>TRBV15|TRBJ2-3
CATRERGEDTQYF
>TRBV11-2|TRBJ2-1
CASSLRTGEVMEQFF
>TRBV20-1|TRBJ2-1
CSARPLAGAYNEQFF
>TRBV27|TRBJ2-7
CASSLAGGKAYEQYF
>TRBV28|TRBJ1-5
CASSFNGRGSSQPQHF
>TRBV6-1|TRBJ1-5
CASKTGGHNQPQHF